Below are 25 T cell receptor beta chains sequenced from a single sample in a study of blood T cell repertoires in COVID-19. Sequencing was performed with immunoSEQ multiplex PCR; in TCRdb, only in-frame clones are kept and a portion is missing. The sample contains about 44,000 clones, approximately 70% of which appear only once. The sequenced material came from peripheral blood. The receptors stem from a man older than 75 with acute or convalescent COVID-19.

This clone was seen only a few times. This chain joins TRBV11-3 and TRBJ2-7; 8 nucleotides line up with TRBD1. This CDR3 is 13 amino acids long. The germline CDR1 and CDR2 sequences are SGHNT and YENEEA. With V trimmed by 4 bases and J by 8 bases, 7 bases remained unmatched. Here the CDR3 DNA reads TGTGCCAGCAGCTCCGGACAGGGTTTCAAGCAGTACTTC. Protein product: CASSSGQGFKQYF.

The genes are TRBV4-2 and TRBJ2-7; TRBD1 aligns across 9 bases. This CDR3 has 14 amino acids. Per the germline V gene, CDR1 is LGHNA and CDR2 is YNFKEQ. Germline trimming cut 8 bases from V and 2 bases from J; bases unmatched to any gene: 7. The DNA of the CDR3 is TGTGCCAGCGCTGGGAGACAGGGGGCCTACGAGCAGTACTTC. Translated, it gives CASAGRQGAYEQYF.

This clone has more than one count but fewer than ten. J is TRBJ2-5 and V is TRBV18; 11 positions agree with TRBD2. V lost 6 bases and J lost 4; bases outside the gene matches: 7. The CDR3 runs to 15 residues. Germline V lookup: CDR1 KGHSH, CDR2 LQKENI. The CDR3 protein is CASSLTSGNTETQYF. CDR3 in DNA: TGTGCCAGCTCTCTGACTAGCGGGAACACAGAGACCCAGTACTTC.

For the CDR3, the DNA is TGTGCCAGTAGTTCAGGACAGGGTGGTAGCCAGCCCCAGCATTTT. The encoded protein is CASSSGQGGSQPQHF. The chain couples TRBV19 to TRBJ1-5; 8 bases are a match to TRBD1. This CDR3 has 15 residues. Trimming took 5 bases from V and 7 from J; bases not matched to a gene: 10. The germline V gene has CDR1 LNHDA and CDR2 SQIVND (reference sequence). The full variable domain, in which reference TRBV19 and TRBJ1-5 provide the parts outside the CDR3, is DGGITQSPKYLFRKEGQNVTLSCEQNLNHDAMYWYRQDPGQGLRLIYYSQIVNDFQKGDIAEGYSVSREKKESFPLTVTSAQKNPTAFYLCASSSGQGGSQPQHFGDGTRLSIL.

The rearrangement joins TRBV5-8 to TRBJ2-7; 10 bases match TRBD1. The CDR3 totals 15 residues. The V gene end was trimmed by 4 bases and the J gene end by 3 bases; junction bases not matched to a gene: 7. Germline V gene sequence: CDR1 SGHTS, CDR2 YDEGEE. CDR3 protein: CASSPGTGVIYEQYF. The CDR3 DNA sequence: TGTGCCAGCAGCCCCGGGACAGGGGTTATCTACGAGCAGTACTTC.

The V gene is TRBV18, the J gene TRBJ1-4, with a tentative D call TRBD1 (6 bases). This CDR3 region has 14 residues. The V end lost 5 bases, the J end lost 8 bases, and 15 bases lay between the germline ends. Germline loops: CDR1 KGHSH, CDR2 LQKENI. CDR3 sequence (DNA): TGTGCCAGCTCATCAACAGGGCTGAAGGAAAAACTGTTTTTT. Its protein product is CASSSTGLKEKLFF.

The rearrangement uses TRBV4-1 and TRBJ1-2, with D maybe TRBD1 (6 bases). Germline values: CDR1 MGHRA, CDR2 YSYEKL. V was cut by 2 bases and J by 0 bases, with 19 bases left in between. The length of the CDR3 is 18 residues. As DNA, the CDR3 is TGCGCCAGCAGCCAAAGGTCCCTAGACAGGAGAACTAACTATGGCTACACCTTC. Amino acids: CASSQRSLDRRTNYGYTF.

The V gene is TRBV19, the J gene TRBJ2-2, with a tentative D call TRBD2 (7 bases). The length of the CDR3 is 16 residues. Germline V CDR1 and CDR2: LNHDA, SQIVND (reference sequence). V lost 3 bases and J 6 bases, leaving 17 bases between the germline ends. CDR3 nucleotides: TGTGCCAGTAGTATTTGGGGGGGCGGGAGACCCGGGGAGCTGTTTTTT. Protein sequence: CASSIWGGGRPGELFF. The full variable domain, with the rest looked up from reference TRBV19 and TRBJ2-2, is DGGITQSPKYLFRKEGQNVTLSCEQNLNHDAMYWYRQDPGQGLRLIYYSQIVNDFQKGDIAEGYSVSREKKESFPLTVTSAQKNPTAFYLCASSIWGGGRPGELFFGEGSRLTVL.

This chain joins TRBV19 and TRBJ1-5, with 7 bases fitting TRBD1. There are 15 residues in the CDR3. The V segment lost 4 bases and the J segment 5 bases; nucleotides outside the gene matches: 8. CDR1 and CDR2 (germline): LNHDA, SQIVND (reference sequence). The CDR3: CASSKPGQLYQPQHF. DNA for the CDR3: TGTGCCAGTAGTAAGCCGGGACAGCTTTATCAGCCCCAGCATTTT.

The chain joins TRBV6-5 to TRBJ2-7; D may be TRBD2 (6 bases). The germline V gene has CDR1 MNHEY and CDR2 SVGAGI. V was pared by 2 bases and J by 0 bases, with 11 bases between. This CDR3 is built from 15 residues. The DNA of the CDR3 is TGTGCCAGCAGTTACCAGGCCGGGAGCTCCTACGAGCAGTACTTC. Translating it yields CASSYQAGSSYEQYF.

The CDR3 here is CASSSLTQYF. The CDR3 DNA is TGTGCCAGCAGTTCCCTGACCCAGTACTTC. The chain uses TRBV28 and TRBJ2-5; D unclear. Trimming left V 4 bases short and J 7 bases short, with 4 bases between. The germline gives CDR1 MDHEN, CDR2 SYDVKM. The CDR3 covers 10 residues.

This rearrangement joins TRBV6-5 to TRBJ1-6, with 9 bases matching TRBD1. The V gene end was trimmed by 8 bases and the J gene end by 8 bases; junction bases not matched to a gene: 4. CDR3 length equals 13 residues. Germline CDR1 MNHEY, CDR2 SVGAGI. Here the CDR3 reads CASRRTGDSPLHF. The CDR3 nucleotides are TGTGCCAGCCGGAGGACAGGGGATTCACCCCTCCACTTT.

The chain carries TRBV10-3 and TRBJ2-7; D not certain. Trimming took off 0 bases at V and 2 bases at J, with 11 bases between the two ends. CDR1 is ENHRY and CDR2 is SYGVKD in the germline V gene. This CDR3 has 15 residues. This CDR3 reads CAISESKVAAYEQYF. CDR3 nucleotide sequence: TGTGCCATCAGTGAGTCGAAGGTAGCCGCCTACGAGCAGTACTTC.

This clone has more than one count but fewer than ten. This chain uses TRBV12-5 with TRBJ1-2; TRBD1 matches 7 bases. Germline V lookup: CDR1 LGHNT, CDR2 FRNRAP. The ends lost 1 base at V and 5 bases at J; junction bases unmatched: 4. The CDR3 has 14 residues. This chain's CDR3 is CASGLADRAYGYTF. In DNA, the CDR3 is TGTGCTAGTGGTTTGGCCGACAGGGCATATGGCTACACCTTC. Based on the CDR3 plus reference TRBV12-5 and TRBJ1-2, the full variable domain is DARVTQTPRHKVTEMGQEVTMRCQPILGHNTVFWYRQTMMQGLELLAYFRNRAPLDDSGMPKDRFSAEMPDATLATLKIQPSEPRDSAVYFCASGLADRAYGYTFGSGTRLTVV.

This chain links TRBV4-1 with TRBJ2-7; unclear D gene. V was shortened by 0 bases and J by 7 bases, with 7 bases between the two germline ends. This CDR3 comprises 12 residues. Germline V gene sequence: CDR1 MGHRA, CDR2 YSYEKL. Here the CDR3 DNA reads TGCGCCAGCAGCCAAGATGGGCTGGAGCAGTACTTC. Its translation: CASSQDGLEQYF.

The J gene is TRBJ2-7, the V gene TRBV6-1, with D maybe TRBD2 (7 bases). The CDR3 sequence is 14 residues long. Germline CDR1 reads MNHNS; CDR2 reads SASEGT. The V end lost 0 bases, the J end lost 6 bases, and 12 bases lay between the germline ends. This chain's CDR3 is CASSEAGGRGEQYF. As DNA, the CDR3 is TGTGCCAGCAGTGAAGCGGGGGGGCGAGGCGAGCAGTACTTC.

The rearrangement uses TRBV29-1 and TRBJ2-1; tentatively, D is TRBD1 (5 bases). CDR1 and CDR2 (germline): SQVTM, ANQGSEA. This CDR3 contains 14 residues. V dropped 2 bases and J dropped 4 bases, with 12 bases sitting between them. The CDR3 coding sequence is TGCAGCGTTGAAATGGCAGGGATTTACAATGAGCAGTTCTTC. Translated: CSVEMAGIYNEQFF.

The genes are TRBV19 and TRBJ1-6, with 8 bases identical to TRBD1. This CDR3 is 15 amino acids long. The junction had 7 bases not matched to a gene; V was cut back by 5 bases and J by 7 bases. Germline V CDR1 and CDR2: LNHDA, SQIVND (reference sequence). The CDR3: CASSRGTGVNSPLHF. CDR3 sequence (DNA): TGTGCCAGTAGTCGAGGGACAGGAGTAAATTCACCCCTCCACTTT.

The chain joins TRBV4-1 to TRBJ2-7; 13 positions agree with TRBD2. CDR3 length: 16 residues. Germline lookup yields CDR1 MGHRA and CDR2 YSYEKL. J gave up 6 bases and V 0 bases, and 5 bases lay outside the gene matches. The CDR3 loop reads CASSQDRTSGRSEQYF. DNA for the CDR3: TGCGCCAGCAGCCAAGATAGGACTAGCGGGAGATCCGAGCAGTACTTC.

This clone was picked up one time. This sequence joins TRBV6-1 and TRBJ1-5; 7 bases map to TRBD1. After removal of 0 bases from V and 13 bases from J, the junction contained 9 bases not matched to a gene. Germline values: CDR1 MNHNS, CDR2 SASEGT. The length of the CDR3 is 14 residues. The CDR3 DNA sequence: TGTGCCAGCAGTGAAGCTAATATAAGGGGGCTTCAGCATTTT. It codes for CASSEANIRGLQHF.

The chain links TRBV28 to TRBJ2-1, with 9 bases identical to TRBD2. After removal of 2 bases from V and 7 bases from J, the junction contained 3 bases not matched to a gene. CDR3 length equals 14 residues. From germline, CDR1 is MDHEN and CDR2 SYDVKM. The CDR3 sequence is CASSLATSGNEQFF. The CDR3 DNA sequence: TGTGCCAGCAGTTTAGCGACTAGCGGTAATGAGCAGTTCTTC.

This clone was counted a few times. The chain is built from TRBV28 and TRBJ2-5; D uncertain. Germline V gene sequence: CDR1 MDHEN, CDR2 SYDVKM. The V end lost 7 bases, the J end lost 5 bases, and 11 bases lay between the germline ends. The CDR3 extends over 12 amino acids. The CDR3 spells CASTTIRETQYF. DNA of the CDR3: TGTGCCAGCACTACCATCCGGGAGACCCAGTACTTC.

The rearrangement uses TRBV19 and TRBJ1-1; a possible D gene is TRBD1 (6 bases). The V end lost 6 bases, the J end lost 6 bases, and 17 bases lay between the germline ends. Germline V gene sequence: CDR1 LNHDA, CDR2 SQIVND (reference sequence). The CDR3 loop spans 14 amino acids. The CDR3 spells CASRRGPQVAEAFF. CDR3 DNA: TGTGCCAGTAGGCGGGGGCCCCAGGTGGCTGAAGCTTTCTTT.

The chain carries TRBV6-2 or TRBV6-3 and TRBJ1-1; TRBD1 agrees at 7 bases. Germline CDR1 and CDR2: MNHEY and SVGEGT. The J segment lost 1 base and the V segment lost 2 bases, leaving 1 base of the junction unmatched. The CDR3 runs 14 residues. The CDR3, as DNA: TGTGCCAGCAGTTACGGGACAGCGAACACTGAAGCTTTCTTT. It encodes CASSYGTANTEAFF.

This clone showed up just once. Here the CDR3 reads CASSFIDRGSGGYTF. For the CDR3, the DNA is TGTGCCAGCAGTTTTATCGACAGGGGGAGTGGGGGCTACACCTTC. The chain combines TRBV28 with TRBJ1-2; 9 bases line up with TRBD1. The CDR3 is made up of 15 amino acids. The germline gives CDR1 MDHEN, CDR2 SYDVKM. J gave up 8 bases and V 3 bases, and 10 bases lay outside the gene matches.